This T cell receptor (beta chain) was captured by sequencing in a study of CD8+CD57+ T cells in acquired aplastic anemia (dated by TCRdb to about 2018). In the study overall: Extracted DNA from sorted CD4+ and CD8+ cells averaged about 2.9 ug, ranging from roughly 0.17 to 30 ug. Healthy donor samples averaged approximately 10 million reads for CD4+ and roughly 12 million for CD8+ cells.

A remark on this clonotype: No antigen is known for it. A read error is possible here, since a much larger clone lies one base away.

In the study, sorted CD4+ and CD8+ blood T cells from patients with severe aplastic anemia and from healthy subjects underwent deep sequencing of TCR repertoires. Ficoll-Paque density gradient centrifugation was used to isolate peripheral blood mononuclear cells. Before DNA was extracted, CD4+ and CD8+ T cells were sorted using either FACS or magnetic beads. CDR1 MRHNA and CDR2 SNTAGT were looked up in the germline V gene. Including cysteine and phenylalanine, the CDR3 has 15 amino acids. The kept DNA is CDR3 alone, 45 bases in frame from the first base. For this chain, trimming is 3 bases at the V end and 3 bases at the J end, and the number of junction bases without a gene match is 3. Genomic DNA was used as template for profiling of TCR beta VDJ combinations and CDR3 sequences. An Illumina HiSeq 2000 was the platform used for TCR repertoire sequencing. The authors' analysis ran thus. TRBV/TRBJ rearrangement plots, CDR3 size and DJ length profiles, and Simpson's diversity index were used to assess repertoires. The most abundant DNA sequence in the deep sequencing data was defined as the immunodominant clone. CDR3 amino acid sequences were checked for sharing across subjects and were also compared against the VDJdb database and published repertoires. TCRdb itself trimmed the public reads at Q25 with fastp, ran MiXCR and retained productive beta chains. Merged by CDR3 protein, the rows form single entries marked with the most common genes and DNA. The V and J calls here are based on TCRdb, not the publication. Present in this sample are a few hundred thousand distinct CDR3 sequences, under 65% of which were seen just once. About 29% of the sample comes from the top ten.

The paper's findings and limits, for the study overall: Over 25 CD8+ CDR3 sequences were found in both patients and controls but appeared to be highly expressed in patients and within the immunodominant clones of the patients. No significant difference in CD8+ Simpson's diversity was found between patients and healthy controls (P=0.060).

This TCR was sampled from a human donor in good health. Sequencing was done on a sample of sorted CD4+, CD8+, or CD8+CD57+ T cells (not recorded which) from PBMCs. This sequence uses TRBV6-4 and TRBJ2-2; 8 nucleotides in the junction match TRBD1. The nucleotide sequence is given as TGTGCCAGCAGTGAGGGACAGGAGGACACCGGGGAGCTGTTTTTT. Its translation reads: CASSEGQEDTGELFF.